Each of the 27 T cell receptor beta chains below was sequenced from the same sample in a study of blood T cell repertoires in COVID-19. The table came from immunoSEQ multiplex PCR; TCRdb's copy has only in-frame clones and leaves some out. The sample holds 40,000 to 55,000 clones, about four fifths seen once. The sequencing sample was made of peripheral blood. Receptor source: a woman in her 70s with acute or convalescent COVID-19.

The chain carries TRBV10-3 and TRBJ1-1, with a weak D call TRBD1 (5 bases). This CDR3 region has 14 residues. Germline V gene data show CDR1 as ENHRY and CDR2 as SYGVKD. Trimming took off 4 bases at V and 0 bases at J, with 9 bases between the two ends. The CDR3: CAISGAGLNTEAFF. CDR3 DNA sequence: TGTGCCATCAGTGGTGCAGGGTTGAACACTGAAGCTTTCTTT.

The rearrangement uses TRBV2 and TRBJ1-1; TRBD1 might be the D (6 bases). This CDR3 has 13 amino acids. The V end lost 11 bases, the J end lost 0 bases, and 13 bases lay between the germline ends. The germline V gene encodes CDR1 SNHLY and CDR2 FYNNEI. The CDR3 here is CAGNRDMNTEAFF. The CDR3 DNA reads TGTGCCGGCAACAGGGATATGAACACTGAAGCTTTCTTT.

This chain links TRBV5-1 with TRBJ2-5; 8 bases are shared with TRBD2. J gave up 5 bases and V 2 bases, and 8 bases lay outside the gene matches. This CDR3 is built from 15 residues. Germline V gene data show CDR1 as SGHRS and CDR2 as YFSETQ. CDR3 protein: CASSFAGLDEETQYF. For the CDR3, the DNA is TGCGCCAGCAGCTTCGCGGGACTAGATGAGGAGACCCAGTACTTC. Together with reference TRBV5-1 and TRBJ2-5, the CDR3 gives the full variable domain: KAGVTQTPRYLIKTRGQQVTLSCSPISGHRSVSWYQQTPGQGLQFLFEYFSETQRNKGNFPGRFSGRQFSNSRSEMNVSTLELGDSALYLCASSFAGLDEETQYFGPGTRLLVL.

The chain joins TRBV6-5 to TRBJ1-4, with TRBD1 as a possible D gene (5 bases). Germline V lookup: CDR1 MNHEY, CDR2 SVGAGI. This CDR3 comprises 12 residues. Trimming removed 7 bases from V and 5 bases from J, with 8 bases in between. The CDR3 coding sequence is TGTGCCAGCACCGACAGAAATGAAAAACTGTTTTTT. Protein product: CASTDRNEKLFF.

The genes are TRBV6-2 or TRBV6-3 and TRBJ2-7; 7 bases align to TRBD1. J gave up 6 bases and V 0 bases, and 8 bases lay outside the gene matches. Germline V gene sequence: CDR1 MNHEY, CDR2 SVGEGT. The CDR3 loop spans 15 amino acids. CDR3 amino acids: CASSYSLNRGSEQYF. CDR3 bases: TGTGCCAGCAGTTACTCACTCAACAGGGGCTCCGAGCAGTACTTC.

This rearrangement joins TRBV27 to TRBJ2-3; tentative D call: TRBD2 (5 bases). The V gene lost 4 bases and the J gene lost 0 bases, with 14 bases spanning the gap. The CDR3 runs to 16 residues. The germline gives CDR1 MNHEY, CDR2 SMNVEV (reference sequence). The CDR3 reads CASSWRLLTSTDTQYF. The CDR3 DNA reads TGTGCCAGCAGTTGGCGACTATTAACTAGCACAGATACGCAGTATTTT.

The rearrangement joins TRBV29-1 to TRBJ1-1, with 10 positions matching TRBD1. CDR1 SQVTM and CDR2 ANQGSEA come from the germline V gene. V was pared by 8 bases and J by 10 bases, with 13 bases of the junction left unmatched. CDR3 length equals 13 residues. The CDR3 protein is CSLLVRTGGPAFF. The CDR3 DNA sequence: TGCAGCCTGCTGGTACGGACAGGGGGTCCAGCTTTCTTT.

This CDR3 reads CASSYGMNTEAFF. The DNA for the CDR3 is TGTGCCAGCAGCTACGGGATGAACACTGAAGCTTTCTTT. The chain has TRBV11-3 and TRBJ1-1; D ambiguous. The germline V and J ends were trimmed by 4 bases and 0 bases, with 6 bases remaining between them. The CDR3 totals 13 residues. Per germline, CDR1 SGHNT and CDR2 YENEEA.

The rearrangement links TRBV19 to TRBJ2-3; possible D gene TRBD1, 5 bases. V lost 1 base to trimming and J lost 2 bases, with 10 bases between them. CDR3 length: 15 amino acids. Germline CDR1 reads LNHDA; CDR2 reads SQIVND (reference sequence). CDR3 coding DNA: TGTGCCAGTAGTATAGTCGCAGGGCCCACAGATACGCAGTATTTT. Translated: CASSIVAGPTDTQYF. Variable domain in full (rest from reference TRBV19 and TRBJ2-3): DGGITQSPKYLFRKEGQNVTLSCEQNLNHDAMYWYRQDPGQGLRLIYYSQIVNDFQKGDIAEGYSVSREKKESFPLTVTSAQKNPTAFYLCASSIVAGPTDTQYFGPGTRLTVL.

The V gene is TRBV19, the J gene TRBJ2-2, with D unclear. The length of the CDR3 is 14 residues. Germline V lookup: CDR1 LNHDA, CDR2 SQIVND (reference sequence). The V and J ends lost 3 bases and 6 bases respectively, with 11 bases between them. CDR3 protein: CASSMSQVAGELFF. CDR3 in DNA: TGTGCCAGTAGTATGAGCCAGGTCGCCGGGGAGCTGTTTTTT.

This chain uses TRBV7-8 with TRBJ1-1, with D possibly being TRBD1 (5 bases). V was trimmed by 2 bases and J by 5 bases, leaving 18 bases between them. The CDR3 totals 16 residues. CDR1 SGHVS and CDR2 FQNEAQ come from the germline V gene. CDR3 DNA: TGTGCCAGCAGCTTAACCCCACAGGCGCCGAGGACTGAAGCTTTCTTT. It codes for CASSLTPQAPRTEAFF.

V is TRBV29-1 and J is TRBJ1-2; TRBD1 is a possible D gene (6 bases). The CDR3 runs 13 residues. The V end was cut by 6 bases, the J end by 8 bases, with 19 bases between. Germline CDR1 reads SQVTM; CDR2 reads ANQGSEA. CDR3 nucleotide sequence: TGCAGCGTGGACCACAGGGCCGGGTGGGGCTACACCTTC. Its translation: CSVDHRAGWGYTF.

The chain recombines TRBV6-2 or TRBV6-3 with TRBJ2-1; 13 bases are shared with TRBD2. This CDR3 has 17 amino acids. Germline V CDR1 and CDR2: MNHEY, SVGEGT. With 6 bases clipped from V and 8 bases from J, the junction kept 13 bases outside the gene matches. The CDR3 is CASSLGLAGALRDEQFF. The CDR3 DNA sequence: TGTGCCAGCAGCCTTGGACTAGCGGGAGCCCTTAGGGATGAGCAGTTCTTC.

The gene calls are TRBV24-1 and TRBJ2-6, with 7 bases lining up with TRBD2. The ends lost 3 bases at V and 0 bases at J; junction bases unmatched: 10. From germline, CDR1 is KGHDR and CDR2 SFDVKD. The CDR3 totals 19 residues. CDR3 nucleotide sequence: TGTGCCACCAGTGATGGGGGGGAGCGGGGAGGCTCTGGGGCCAACGTCCTGACTTTC. It encodes CATSDGGERGGSGANVLTF.

V usage is TRBV3-1 (or the pseudogene TRBV3-2) and J usage is TRBJ2-1, with a tentative D call TRBD1 (6 bases). Between the trimmed V and J ends, which lost 1 base and 5 bases, there was a span of 12 bases. This CDR3 is 15 amino acids long. Germline V gene sequence: CDR1 LGHDT, CDR2 YNNKEL (reference sequence). CDR3 bases: TGTGCCAGCAGCCAAGTGGGACAAGGAGACAATGAGCAGTTCTTC. Protein product: CASSQVGQGDNEQFF.

This rearrangement joins TRBV6-1 to TRBJ1-1; tentatively, D is TRBD1 (5 bases). The ends were cut back, 2 bases at V and 0 bases at J, with 22 bases in the middle. Germline V gene lookup returns CDR1 MNHNS and CDR2 SASEGT. The CDR3 sequence is 19 residues long. CDR3 sequence: CASSERGEGPLSMNTEAFF. DNA for the CDR3: TGTGCCAGCAGTGAACGGGGGGAGGGTCCTCTCTCTATGAACACTGAAGCTTTCTTT.

V gene TRBV27 combines with J gene TRBJ2-7; 11 nucleotides agree with TRBD2. Germline CDR1 is MNHEY and CDR2 is SMNVEV (reference sequence). The CDR3 is 14 amino acids. With 6 bases clipped from V and 6 bases from J, the junction kept 7 bases outside the gene matches. CDR3 sequence (DNA): TGTGCCAGCAGACTACTAGCGGGAGTCACCGAGCAGTACTTC. It is translated as CASRLLAGVTEQYF.

This clone was counted a few times. The genes are TRBV24-1 and TRBJ1-1; maybe TRBD1 (5 bases). The ends were cut back, 5 bases at V and 1 base at J, with 10 bases in the middle. The CDR3 covers 14 residues. Per germline, CDR1 KGHDR and CDR2 SFDVKD. CDR3 sequence: CATSGAQGNTEAFF. The CDR3 DNA reads as TGTGCCACCAGTGGGGCCCAGGGGAACACTGAAGCTTTCTTT.

J is TRBJ1-6 and V is TRBV7-8; D might be TRBD1 (5 bases). Trimming took 5 bases from V and 16 from J, leaving 18 bases between them. CDR1 is SGHVS and CDR2 is FQNEAQ in the germline V gene. The CDR3 covers 13 residues. CDR3 nucleotides: TGTGCCAGCAGCGCTATCCTCCCGGGGGAACTCCACTTT. This translates into CASSAILPGELHF.

The chain is built from TRBV9 and TRBJ2-1; no clear D. The CDR3 is 13 amino acids. The V and J ends lost 0 bases and 8 bases respectively, with 9 bases between them. Germline CDR1 reads SGDLS; CDR2 reads YYNGEE. DNA for the CDR3: TGTGCCAGCAGCGTAGTCGGCGACTATGAGCAGTTCTTC. Translation: CASSVVGDYEQFF. Complete variable domain (other parts from reference TRBV9 and TRBJ2-1): DSGVTQTPKHLITATGQRVTLRCSPRSGDLSVYWYQQSLDQGLQFLIQYYNGEERAKGNILERFSAQQFPDLHSELNLSSLELGDSALYFCASSVVGDYEQFFGPGTRLTVL.

Only a few counts were recorded for this clone. This chain uses TRBV5-4 with TRBJ1-1; 8 bases agree with TRBD1. Trimming at V came to 5 bases and at J to 2 bases, leaving 5 bases not matched to a gene. Germline V lookup: CDR1 SGHNT, CDR2 YYREEE (reference sequence). The CDR3 spans 14 residues. Written as DNA, the CDR3 is TGTGCCAGCAGGTGGCAGGGGGCCAACACTGAAGCTTTCTTT. Translated, it gives CASRWQGANTEAFF.

This rearrangement joins TRBV30 to TRBJ1-1; no definite D call. The CDR3 extends over 12 amino acids. Trimming shortened V by 3 bases and J by 0 bases, and 5 bases separated the two germline ends. Per germline, CDR1 GTSNPN and CDR2 SVGIG (reference sequence). The DNA for the CDR3 is TGTGCCTGGAGGGAGGTGAACACTGAAGCTTTCTTT. Its protein is CAWREVNTEAFF.

This chain uses TRBV24-1 with TRBJ2-1, with D perhaps matching TRBD1 (6 bases). CDR1 is KGHDR and CDR2 is SFDVKD in the germline V gene. Trimming cost V 4 bases and J 2 bases, with 11 bases left between them. The CDR3 is made up of 15 amino acids. CDR3 coding DNA: TGTGCCACCAGTGACCCCGGGACACCCTACAATGAGCAGTTCTTC. This gives the protein CATSDPGTPYNEQFF.

This chain joins TRBV10-2 and TRBJ2-2; 9 bases align to TRBD1. With 0 bases clipped from V and 6 bases from J, the junction kept 8 bases outside the gene matches. Germline lookup yields CDR1 WSHSY and CDR2 SAAADI. This CDR3 has 17 amino acids. The CDR3 DNA sequence: TGCGCCAGCAGTGAGTCGTGGGACAGGGTATACGCCGGGGAGCTGTTTTTT. Its translation: CASSESWDRVYAGELFF.

This clone was observed a single time. The V and J genes are TRBV5-4 and TRBJ1-4, with D unresolved. Trimming took off 2 bases at V and 3 bases at J, with 11 bases between the two ends. The CDR3 totals 15 residues. Germline assignment: CDR1 SGHNT and CDR2 YYREEE (reference sequence). CDR3 amino acids: CASSFWNAANEKLFF. The CDR3 coding sequence is TGTGCCAGCAGCTTTTGGAATGCGGCTAATGAAAAACTGTTTTTT.

The CDR3 DNA reads as TGTGCCAGCTCACGCGAAGAGACCCAGTACTTC. Protein: CASSREETQYF. This chain uses TRBV18 with TRBJ2-5; D is ambiguous. The CDR3 length is 11 residues. Germline assignment: CDR1 KGHSH and CDR2 LQKENI. V was shortened by 4 bases and J by 3 bases, with 3 bases between the two germline ends.

V and J are TRBV7-2 and TRBJ1-4; D is undetermined. Germline loops: CDR1 SGHTA, CDR2 FQGNSA. This CDR3 comprises 13 residues. Trimming left V 3 bases short and J 0 bases short, with 2 bases between. Here the CDR3 DNA reads TGTGCCAGCAGCTTCTCAACTAATGAAAAACTGTTTTTT. Its protein product is CASSFSTNEKLFF.